A selection of T cell receptor beta chains follows, all from one sample in a study of Graves' ophthalmopathy and Graves' hyperthyroidism. Via MiXCR, TCRdb re-called the multiplex PCR reads, giving one row per CDR3 protein. Of 300,000 to 400,000 distinct CDR3 sequences in the sample, around a sixth were seen once. The sample comprised peripheral blood. The receptors were gathered from an adult man with Graves' ophthalmopathy. Both conserved end residues are part of each CDR3. D genes are given only for firm matches. Some rows mark clone size as missing; the rest say once, few, many or name a class of expanded clone.

J: TRBJ2-6; V: TRBV11-1; size: -; D: TRBD1; DNA: TGTGCCAGCAGCTTCACCGGGACAGGGGGCGCTGGGGCCAACGTCCTGACTTTC; CDR3: CASSFTGTGGAGANVLTF
J: TRBJ1-2; V: TRBV5-1; size: many; D: -; DNA: TGCGCCAGCAGCAGGGATCCTAACTATGGCTACACCTTC; CDR3: CASSRDPNYGYTF
J: TRBJ1-5; V: TRBV30; size: many; D: -; DNA: TGTGCCTGGAGTGTACAGGGACGCAATCAGCCCCAGCATTTT; CDR3: CAWSVQGRNQPQHF
J: TRBJ1-5; V: TRBV11-2; size: -; D: -; DNA: TGTGCCAGCAGCTTAGATCTGGGGCTCGGTCAGCCCCAGCATTTT; CDR3: CASSLDLGLGQPQHF
J: TRBJ2-7; V: TRBV7-2; size: many; D: -; DNA: TGTGCCAGCAGCCCCGGCTCCTACGAGCAGTACTTC; CDR3: CASSPGSYEQYF
J: TRBJ2-5; V: TRBV2; size: -; D: TRBD1; DNA: TGTGCCAGCAGGATGGGACAGGCAGAGACCCAGTACTTC; CDR3: CASRMGQAETQYF
J: TRBJ2-5; V: TRBV12-3/TRBV12-4; size: many; D: TRBD2; DNA: TGTGCCAGCAGGAGCGGGGGGATTGAGACCCAGTACTTC; CDR3: CASRSGGIETQYF
J: TRBJ2-3; V: TRBV11-2; size: many; D: TRBD2; DNA: TGTGCCAGCAGCTTCACTAGCGGGGGGGTTGTAGATACGCAGTATTTT; CDR3: CASSFTSGGVVDTQYF
J: TRBJ1-1; V: TRBV5-1; size: many; D: TRBD1; DNA: TGCGCCAGCAGCTTGGTATCAGGGGGTGCGTACACTGAAGCTTTCTTT; CDR3: CASSLVSGGAYTEAFF
J: TRBJ2-7; V: TRBV28; size: many; D: -; DNA: TGTGCCAGCAGTAGAGAATTGAACCGGCGGGAGCAGTACTTC; CDR3: CASSRELNRREQYF
J: TRBJ2-5; V: TRBV19; size: many; D: TRBD2; DNA: TGTGCCAGTAGTATCCTGCGGGAGGGACGCGAGACCCAGTACTTC; CDR3: CASSILREGRETQYF
J: TRBJ2-7; V: TRBV6-2/TRBV6-3; size: -; D: TRBD2; DNA: TGTGCCAGCAGTTTGACTAGCGTCCACTACGAGCAGTACTTC; CDR3: CASSLTSVHYEQYF
J: TRBJ2-6; V: TRBV6-1; size: many; D: -; DNA: TGTGCCAGCAGTGAGGGGGGCTCTGGGGCCAACGTCCTGACTTTC; CDR3: CASSEGGSGANVLTF
J: TRBJ1-5; V: TRBV2; size: many; D: -; DNA: TGTGCCAGCAGTGAAGCGCTCTATGCCGGGGACAATCAGCCCCAGCATTTT; CDR3: CASSEALYAGDNQPQHF
J: TRBJ2-7; V: TRBV6-2/TRBV6-3; size: many; D: TRBD2; DNA: TGTGCCAGCAGACCAACTAGCGTCCCAGGGCACGAGCAGTACTTC; CDR3: CASRPTSVPGHEQYF
J: TRBJ2-7; V: TRBV12-3/TRBV12-4; size: many; D: -; DNA: TGTGCCAGCAGTTTATCTACGAACGAGCAGTACTTC; CDR3: CASSLSTNEQYF
J: TRBJ1-2; V: TRBV10-3; size: many; D: TRBD1; DNA: TGTGCCATCAGTGGGGGACAGGAGGACTATGGCTACACCTTC; CDR3: CAISGGQEDYGYTF
J: TRBJ1-3; V: TRBV30; size: many; D: -; DNA: TGTGCCTGGAAGACGAACTCTGGAAACACCATATATTTT; CDR3: CAWKTNSGNTIYF
J: TRBJ2-7; V: TRBV19; size: many; D: TRBD1; DNA: TGTGCCAGTAGTCCCGGACAGGGAAAAGCTTACGAGCAGTACTTC; CDR3: CASSPGQGKAYEQYF
J: TRBJ1-2; V: TRBV30; size: many; D: -; DNA: TGTGCCTGGAGTGTCGGGGGGGCTGATGGCTACACCTTC; CDR3: CAWSVGGADGYTF
J: TRBJ2-2; V: TRBV27; size: many; D: -; DNA: TGTGCCAGCAGTTTAAGTTCGAACAGTTACACCGGGGAGCTGTTTTTT; CDR3: CASSLSSNSYTGELFF
J: TRBJ2-2; V: TRBV27; size: many; D: TRBD2; DNA: TGTGCCAGCAGTTTATTGGTCGGGATGTTTAGCGGGAGCAACACCGGGGAGCTGTTTTTT; CDR3: CASSLLVGMFSGSNTGELFF
J: TRBJ1-2; V: TRBV6-1; size: -; D: TRBD1; DNA: TGTGCCAGCATCGGGACAGGGAATGGCTACACCTTC; CDR3: CASIGTGNGYTF
J: TRBJ2-7; V: TRBV7-2; size: -; D: -; DNA: TGTGCCAGCAGCCCCTTCCCAGTGTACGAGCAGTACTTC; CDR3: CASSPFPVYEQYF
J: TRBJ2-7; V: TRBV3-1; size: many; D: -; DNA: TGTGCCAGCAGCCAAGCGCGTCGCGAGAAGGACGAGCAGTACTTC; CDR3: CASSQARREKDEQYF
J: TRBJ2-1; V: TRBV18; size: few; D: -; DNA: TGTGCCAGCTCCCAAAGTGGGGGGAACAATGAGCAGTTCTTC; CDR3: CASSQSGGNNEQFF
J: TRBJ1-1; V: TRBV2; size: many; D: -; DNA: TGTGCCAGCCGGAATGACCGGGCCACAACTGAAGCTTTCTTT; CDR3: CASRNDRATTEAFF
J: TRBJ1-1; V: TRBV12-3/TRBV12-4; size: -; D: -; DNA: TGTGCCAGCCGGAGTAGCGCTGAAGCTTTCTTT; CDR3: CASRSSAEAFF
J: TRBJ2-5; V: TRBV20-1; size: many; D: -; DNA: TGCAGTGCTAGAAAAGGGGAGACCCAGTACTTC; CDR3: CSARKGETQYF
J: TRBJ2-7; V: TRBV2; size: many; D: -; DNA: TGTGCCAGCAGTGAAGGACTCAGGTCCTACGAGCAGTACTTC; CDR3: CASSEGLRSYEQYF
J: TRBJ1-3; V: TRBV6-1; size: many; D: -; DNA: TGTGCCAGCAGTGGGCCGCCGGGAAACACCATATATTTT; CDR3: CASSGPPGNTIYF
J: TRBJ2-7; V: TRBV24-1; size: many; D: TRBD1; DNA: TGTGCCACCAGTACCGGGACAGCCTACGAGCAGTACTTC; CDR3: CATSTGTAYEQYF
J: TRBJ1-1; V: TRBV20-1; size: many; D: TRBD1; DNA: TGCAGTGCCGACCCTGGGACAGGGGTAGAAGGCACTGAAGCTTTCTTT; CDR3: CSADPGTGVEGTEAFF